Below, 14 T cell receptor beta chains from the same sample are listed, as sequenced in a study of blood T cell repertoires in COVID-19. Some clones are missing from TCRdb's copy, which holds only in-frame ones; the method was immunoSEQ multiplex PCR. The sample records approximately 300,000 clones, 85% being singletons. The sample was PBMCs or T cells enriched from blood (not recorded which). These receptors were collected from a woman aged 25 to 39 who had been exposed to COVID-19.

This clone came up a few times. This chain links TRBV13 with TRBJ2-7; 8 bases map to TRBD2. CDR1 PRHDT and CDR2 FYEKMQ come from the germline V gene (reference sequence). V lost 0 bases and J lost 1; bases outside the gene matches: 8. There are 17 residues in the CDR3. The CDR3 is CASSLGPQAGASYEQYF. The CDR3, as DNA: TGTGCCAGCAGCTTAGGCCCTCAAGCGGGGGCTTCCTACGAGCAGTACTTC.

V is TRBV28 and J is TRBJ2-5, with a weak D call TRBD1 (6 bases). V gave up 5 bases and J gave up 1 base, with 20 bases separating them. This CDR3 region has 17 residues. Looked up from germline, CDR1 is MDHEN and CDR2 is SYDVKM. This chain's CDR3 is CASSVSLGGVRQETQYF. The CDR3 DNA reads as TGTGCCAGCAGTGTATCCCTAGGGGGAGTCCGCCAAGAGACCCAGTACTTC. The whole variable domain, filled in from reference TRBV28 and TRBJ2-5, reads DVKVTQSSRYLVKRTGEKVFLECVQDMDHENMFWYRQDPGLGLRLIYFSYDVKMKEKGDIPEGYSVSREKKERFSLILESASTNQTSMYLCASSVSLGGVRQETQYFGPGTRLLVL.

This chain connects TRBV7-6 to TRBJ2-1, with D maybe TRBD1 (6 bases). Per germline, CDR1 SGHVS and CDR2 FNYEAQ. Trimming took off 4 bases at V and 2 bases at J, with 21 bases between the two ends. The length of the CDR3 is 18 residues. CDR3 region: CASSSAPGVGRAYNEQFF. The DNA of the CDR3 is TGTGCCAGCAGCTCAGCCCCAGGGGTGGGTAGGGCCTACAATGAGCAGTTCTTC.

The chain links TRBV27 to TRBJ1-4; 7 nucleotides align to TRBD1. The trim removed 3 bases at V and 5 bases at J, leaving 15 bases unmatched. The V gene's germline CDR1 is MNHEY and CDR2 SMNVEV (reference sequence). This CDR3 has 18 residues. For the CDR3, the DNA is TGTGCCAGCAGTTTTTTCGGGACAGTCGGCTGGGTAAATGAAAAACTGTTTTTT. Its protein product is CASSFFGTVGWVNEKLFF. Complete variable domain (other parts from reference TRBV27 and TRBJ1-4): EAQVTQNPRYLITVTGKKLTVTCSQNMNHEYMSWYRQDPGLGLRQIYYSMNVEVTDKGDVPEGYKVSRKEKRNFPLILESPSPNQTSLYFCASSFFGTVGWVNEKLFFGSGTQLSVL.

The V gene is TRBV19, the J gene TRBJ2-5; possibly TRBD1 for D (6 bases). This CDR3 has 12 amino acids. Germline loops: CDR1 LNHDA, CDR2 SQIVND (reference sequence). Trimming took off 7 bases at V and 5 bases at J, with 11 bases between the two ends. The CDR3 DNA is TGTGCCAGTAACACAGGGCACGAGACCCAGTACTTC. Encoded protein: CASNTGHETQYF.

The CDR3 is CATSDGLLGSNQPQHF. CDR3 coding DNA: TGTGCCACCAGTGATGGACTGCTTGGTAGCAATCAGCCCCAGCATTTT. The J gene is TRBJ1-5, the V gene TRBV24-1, with D unresolved. Germline V gene lookup returns CDR1 KGHDR and CDR2 SFDVKD. Trimming removed 3 bases from V and 0 bases from J, with 11 bases in between. The CDR3 contains 16 residues.

This clone has just a few counts. The genes are TRBV2 and TRBJ1-5; 12 bases match TRBD1. With 6 bases clipped from V and 7 bases from J, the junction kept 7 bases outside the gene matches. CDR1 is SNHLY, CDR2 FYNNEI, per germline. The CDR3 runs 15 residues. The CDR3 here is CASSLGTGGTQPQHF. DNA for the CDR3: TGTGCCAGCAGCCTCGGGACAGGGGGCACCCAGCCCCAGCATTTT.

This clone is a singleton in its sample. This chain joins TRBV4-1 and TRBJ1-4, with 11 nucleotides matching TRBD1. Germline V lookup: CDR1 MGHRA, CDR2 YSYEKL. J lost 8 bases, V lost 6 bases, and 14 bases had no gene match. This CDR3 spans 17 amino acids. The CDR3 DNA sequence: TGCGCCAGCAGACCAACAGGGACAGGGGGTGCGGAAGAAAAACTGTTTTTT. Translated, it gives CASRPTGTGGAEEKLFF.

The V call is TRBV12-3 or TRBV12-4, the J call TRBJ1-2; 7 positions match TRBD1. There are 13 residues in the CDR3. The V and J ends lost 7 bases and 4 bases, in that order; junction bases with no gene match: 6. The CDR3 DNA sequence: TGTGCCAGCACCATGGCAGGGGGCTATGGCTACACCTTC. This translates into CASTMAGGYGYTF.

The chain has TRBV7-3 and TRBJ2-1; 8 nucleotides match TRBD2. The germline CDR1 and CDR2 sequences are SGHTA and FQGTGA. The CDR3 length is 18 residues. V dropped 5 bases and J dropped 0; count of bases not matched to a gene: 12. The CDR3 DNA sequence: TGTGCCAGCAGCCTACTAGCGGACCTTAGAAGCTCCTACAATGAGCAGTTCTTC. It is translated as CASSLLADLRSSYNEQFF.

The V and J genes are TRBV13 and TRBJ2-7; 8 positions agree with TRBD2. Germline V CDR1 and CDR2: PRHDT, FYEKMQ (reference sequence). The CDR3 covers 14 residues. Trimming took 5 bases from V and 6 from J; bases not matched to a gene: 9. This chain's CDR3 is CASSLASGRSEQYF. The CDR3 DNA reads TGTGCCAGCAGCCTAGCTAGCGGGCGCTCCGAGCAGTACTTC.

This chain connects TRBV30 to TRBJ2-1; possibly TRBD1 for D (6 bases). This CDR3 is 14 amino acids long. Germline V gene sequence: CDR1 GTSNPN, CDR2 SVGIG (reference sequence). Trimming shortened V by 7 bases and J by 6 bases, and 19 bases separated the two germline ends. CDR3 in amino acids: CAYERGTTVNEQFF. DNA of the CDR3: TGTGCCTACGAGAGGGGGACAACCGTCAATGAGCAGTTCTTC.

Only a few counts were recorded for this clone. Different DNA sequences within this sample yield the same CDR3. The chain employs TRBV5-6 and TRBJ1-2; TRBD1 matches 9 bases. V lost 4 bases and J lost 6; bases outside the gene matches: 4. The length of the CDR3 is 13 residues. Germline V gene data show CDR1 as SGHDT and CDR2 as YYEEEE. The chain's CDR3 is CASSDTGGNGYTF. CDR3 nucleotides: TGTGCCAGCAGCGATACAGGGGGCAATGGCTACACCTTC. The full variable domain, rest sourced from reference TRBV5-6 and TRBJ1-2, is DAGVTQSPTHLIKTRGQQVTLRCSPKSGHDTVSWYQQALGQGPQFIFQYYEEEERQRGNFPDRFSGHQFPNYSSELNVNALLLGDSALYLCASSDTGGNGYTFGSGTRLTVV.

This clone turned up a few times. The rearrangement joins TRBV27 to TRBJ2-2; D gene uncertain. Trimming cost V 4 bases and J 7 bases, with 4 bases left between them. Looked up from germline, CDR1 is MNHEY and CDR2 is SMNVEV (reference sequence). CDR3 length: 11 residues. The CDR3 reads CASSSDGELFF. DNA of the CDR3: TGTGCCAGCAGTTCAGACGGGGAGCTGTTTTTT.